These T cell receptor beta chains were read from a single sample in a study of blood T cell repertoires in COVID-19. TCRdb's table, derived via immunoSEQ multiplex PCR, lists solely in-frame clones and lacks some. The repertoire holds under 50,000 clones, with 82% as singletons. The sequenced material came from peripheral blood. These receptors all stem from a woman in her seventies with acute or convalescent COVID-19. CDR3s include the opening cysteine and the closing phenylalanine or tryptophan. A D gene is named only where the DNA matches it firmly. Only part of the rows carry a size: once, few, many, or a class if the clone is expanded.

J	size	V	D	DNA	CDR3
TRBJ1-1	NA	TRBV28	NA	TGTGCCAGCACCGTGAACACTGAAGCTTTCTTT	CASTVNTEAFF
TRBJ1-2	NA	TRBV15	NA	TGTGCCACCAGCAGAACCAGGTTTGCCCAAGACTATGGCTACACCTTC	CATSRTRFAQDYGYTF
TRBJ2-5	few	TRBV9	TRBD2	TGTGCCAGCAGCGTAGCGAGCGGGAGAGAGACCCAGTACTTC	CASSVASGRETQYF
TRBJ1-2	few	TRBV5-1	TRBD1	TGCGCCAGCAGCTTGGATACAGGGGGTGGCTACACCTTC	CASSLDTGGGYTF
TRBJ2-7	NA	TRBV3-1/TRBV3-2	TRBD1	TGTGCCAGCAGCCAAGTCTTCATGGGACGGGACAGGGACTTCGAGCAGTACTTC	CASSQVFMGRDRDFEQYF
TRBJ1-6	NA	TRBV6-5	NA	TGTGCCAGCAGCTCAACGGGGGATTCACCCCTCCACTTT	CASSSTGDSPLHF
TRBJ1-1	few	TRBV14	NA	TGTGCCAGCAGCCAAGATTACGGGGCAGGGGCTAGTGAAGCTTTCTTT	CASSQDYGAGASEAFF
TRBJ2-1	NA	TRBV9	TRBD2	TGTGCCAGCAGCGTAGAGGGACTAGGAGACAATGAGCAGTTCTTC	CASSVEGLGDNEQFF
TRBJ2-5	few	TRBV11-2	TRBD2	TGTGCCAGCAGCCCTCCGGGGGTAGCGGGACAAGAGACCCAGTACTTC	CASSPPGVAGQETQYF
TRBJ2-1	NA	TRBV5-4	TRBD2	TGTGCCAGCAGCTTGGACGGTAGCGGGAAGAGAGAGCAGTTCTTC	CASSLDGSGKREQFF
TRBJ2-1	once	TRBV5-1	TRBD2	TGCGCCAGCAGCTTGGGCGGGAGTATCGGAAATGAGCAGTTCTTC	CASSLGGSIGNEQFF
TRBJ1-1	NA	TRBV29-1	TRBD1	TGCAGCGTTGGGGAGGGGGACAGGGGTCTTACTGAAGCTTTCTTT	CSVGEGDRGLTEAFF
TRBJ1-6	NA	TRBV28	NA	TGTGCCAGCAGTCCCCGAAGGGGAGGTAATTCACCCCTCCACTTT	CASSPRRGGNSPLHF
TRBJ1-1	NA	TRBV2	NA	TGTGCCAGCAGCCCCCGGGGGGGTCGGACTGAAGCTTTCTTT	CASSPRGGRTEAFF
TRBJ2-7	NA	TRBV10-3	TRBD1	TGTGCCATCAGTGGGGACAGGGGTTACGAGCAGTACTTC	CAISGDRGYEQYF
TRBJ2-7	NA	TRBV27	TRBD1	TGTGCCAGCAGTTTAAGTAGGACAGGGGGCTACGAGCAGTACTTC	CASSLSRTGGYEQYF